This T cell receptor (beta chain) was sequenced in a study of regulatory T cells in long-lasting Graves disease. Time point denoted: persistent/refractory GD, antithyroid drugs over 5 years with positive TRAb. Extracted RNA from PBMCs served as the source of the TCR library. Graves' disease diagnosis followed American Thyroid Association guidelines. The patient group derived from an endocrinology department in Xi'an, China. As concerns this clonotype: What it binds is unknown.

The length of the CDR3 is 13 residues. Germline CDR1 is MNHEY and CDR2 is SVGEGT. V was clipped by 5 bases and J by 8 bases, with 16 bases between them. To make TCR beta libraries, researchers used iRepertoire HTBI primers and Arm-PCR of CDR3 regions. From the multiplex PCR reads, TCRdb called clonotypes with MiXCR, one entry per CDR3 protein. The sample carries a few hundred thousand distinct CDR3 sequences, more than 20% recorded once. Study-wide points: Favored usage of TRBV28, TRBJ1-2 and TRBJ2-5 was recorded in persistent disease.

This chain links TRBV6-2 or TRBV6-3 with TRBJ2-7; D uncertain. This clonotype was sampled from a woman in her thirties or forties with Graves disease. The input for sequencing was peripheral blood mononuclear cells (PBMCs), taken when the disease was refractory, from a patient treated with antithyroid drugs. CDR3 coding DNA: TGTGCCAGCAGTAACGGACGGCAGGCCAAGCAGTACTTC. This encodes CASSNGRQAKQYF.